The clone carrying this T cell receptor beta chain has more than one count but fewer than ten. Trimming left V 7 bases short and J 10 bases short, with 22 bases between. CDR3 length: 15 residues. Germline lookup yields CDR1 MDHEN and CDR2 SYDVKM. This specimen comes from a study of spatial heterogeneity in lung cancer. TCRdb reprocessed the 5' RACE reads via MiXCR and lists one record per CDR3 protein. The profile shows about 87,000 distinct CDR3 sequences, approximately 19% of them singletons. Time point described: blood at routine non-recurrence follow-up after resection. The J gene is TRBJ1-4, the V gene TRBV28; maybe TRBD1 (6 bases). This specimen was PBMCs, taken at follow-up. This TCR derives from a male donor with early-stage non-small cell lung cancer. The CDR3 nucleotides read TGTGCCAGCACCTCCCCCCAGGGGAGGAGTGGAAAACTGTTTTTT. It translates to CASTSPQGRSGKLFF.